This T cell receptor beta chain was profiled in a study of blood T cell repertoires in COVID-19. Here immunoSEQ multiplex PCR was the method, and the copy in TCRdb shows in-frame clones only, minus some. The table lists 150,000 or so clones, 65% to 90% of them singletons. CDR1 and CDR2 from the germline V gene are DFQATT and SNEGSKA (reference sequence). V was pared by 8 bases and J by 9 bases, with 3 bases of the junction left unmatched. The length of the CDR3 is 11 residues. The receptor comes from a woman aged 35 to 49 with COVID-19, enrolled during active disease. The sample consisted of peripheral blood. The rearrangement uses TRBV20-1 and TRBJ2-3; TRBD2 matches 12 bases. CDR3 in DNA: TGCAGTCGACTAGCGGGAGTCACGCAGTATTTT. It translates to CSRLAGVTQYF.